The 29 T cell receptor beta chains reported below all come from one sample, sequenced in a study of beta chain features in type 1 diabetes (dated by TCRdb to 2016 to 2018). Study-wide conclusions, independent of this receptor: In all four CD4+ subsets, TCRB CDR3 length was moderately but significantly shorter in type 1 diabetes patients.

Library generation was performed with the immunoSEQ multiplex PCR assay. The High Capacity cDNA Reverse Transcription Kit was used to reverse transcribe all of the isolated RNA, meaning that expressed TCRB transcripts were what got sequenced. TCRdb carries this immuneACCESS record with in-frame sequences only. Its versions omit some clonotypes, under half of them owing to an unresolved V gene in the studies checked, with the rest unexplained. For this sample the table gives hundreds of thousands of clones, of which about an eighth were detected only once. The top ten constitute around 0.022% of the sample. Their antigen targets remain unknown. The sequenced sample consisted of naive CD4+ T cells from blood. This sample's cell subset or site label indicates: true naive CD4+ T cells. The receptors come from a man aged 18 to 30 with type 1 diabetes.

This clone has a handful of counts. The V gene is TRBV5-1, the J gene TRBJ2-3, with a tentative D call TRBD1 (6 bases). Germline V CDR1 and CDR2: SGHRS, YFSETQ. Trimming removed 4 bases from V and 0 bases from J, with 12 bases in between. The CDR3 runs to 15 residues. The CDR3 protein is CASSTRGTSTDTQYF. The CDR3 DNA reads as TGCGCCAGCAGCACCAGGGGAACTAGCACAGATACGCAGTATTTT.

The chain is built from TRBV7-9 and TRBJ1-4; maybe TRBD1 (5 bases). V was clipped by 5 bases and J by 3 bases, with 16 bases between them. This CDR3 comprises 16 residues. CDR1 and CDR2 (germline): SEHNR, FQNEAQ (reference sequence). CDR3 residues: CASSVVGSQANEKLFF. The CDR3 coding sequence is TGTGCCAGCAGCGTGGTAGGGTCACAGGCTAATGAAAAACTGTTTTTT.

In this sample, this clone turned up a few times. The chain couples TRBV2 to TRBJ1-1; 7 bases agree with TRBD1. The germline gives CDR1 SNHLY, CDR2 FYNNEI. V dropped 4 bases and J dropped 2; count of bases not matched to a gene: 4. This CDR3 spans 14 amino acids. CDR3 nucleotides: TGTGCCAGCAGTGTAGGGACAGTCAACACTGAAGCTTTCTTT. Translation gives CASSVGTVNTEAFF.

The chain recombines TRBV7-9 with TRBJ1-1, with a weak D call TRBD1 (5 bases). V shed 3 bases and J shed 1 base, with 9 bases lying between them. The CDR3 totals 14 residues. Germline assignment: CDR1 SEHNR and CDR2 FQNEAQ (reference sequence). CDR3 nucleotides: TGTGCCAGCAGCTTCGCGGGGGAGAACACTGAAGCTTTCTTT. Its protein is CASSFAGENTEAFF.

J is TRBJ2-1 and V is TRBV18; the D gene is possibly TRBD2 (6 bases). Trimming cost V 4 bases and J 11 bases, with 12 bases left between them. Per germline, CDR1 KGHSH and CDR2 LQKENI. The CDR3 spans 12 residues. CDR3 loop: CASSQSGTQQFF. DNA of the CDR3: TGTGCCAGCTCACAATCCGGGACTCAGCAGTTCTTC. The whole variable domain, filled in from reference TRBV18 and TRBJ2-1, reads NAGVMQNPRHLVRRRGQEARLRCSPMKGHSHVYWYRQLPEEGLKFMVYLQKENIIDESGMPKERFSAEFPKEGPSILRIQQVVRGDSAAYFCASSQSGTQQFFGPGTRLTVL.

The genes are TRBV7-2 and TRBJ2-7; 8 nucleotides agree with TRBD1. V dropped 5 bases and J dropped 6; count of bases not matched to a gene: 3. CDR3 length equals 12 residues. Germline values: CDR1 SGHTA, CDR2 FQGNSA. The DNA for the CDR3 is TGTGCCAGCAGCATTGACAGGGGCGAGCAGTACTTC. Amino acids: CASSIDRGEQYF.

This chain uses TRBV7-2 with TRBJ2-7; 10 bases map to TRBD1. CDR3 length: 15 amino acids. J lost 4 bases, V lost 7 bases, and 10 bases had no gene match. Germline V lookup: CDR1 SGHTA, CDR2 FQGNSA. CDR3 bases: TGTGCCAGCAACGCACCGGGACAGGGGTTTTACGAGCAGTACTTC. Translation gives CASNAPGQGFYEQYF.

The chain recombines TRBV28 with TRBJ2-5; D uncertain. Trimming shortened V by 6 bases and J by 4 bases, and 15 bases separated the two germline ends. Looked up from germline, CDR1 is MDHEN and CDR2 is SYDVKM. The CDR3 has 14 residues. CDR3 residues: CASSPGRVLETQYF. CDR3 sequence (DNA): TGTGCCAGCAGCCCAGGAAGGGTACTAGAGACCCAGTACTTC.

Regarding this clone: Since a much larger clone is just one base distant, this may be a read error. At the DNA level, this CDR3 is encoded by other sequences in the same sample as well. The V and J genes are TRBV2 and TRBJ2-5; D not resolved. This CDR3 is 11 amino acids long. V lost 5 bases to trimming and J lost 1 base, with 2 bases between them. The germline V gene has CDR1 SNHLY and CDR2 FYNNEI. The CDR3 sequence is CASSPQETQYF. Here the CDR3 DNA reads TGTGCCAGCAGTCCCCAAGAGACCCAGTACTTC.

The chain is built from TRBV2 and TRBJ1-4; the D is unclear. This CDR3 is 16 amino acids long. V was trimmed by 0 bases and J by 3 bases, leaving 11 bases between them. Germline loops: CDR1 SNHLY, CDR2 FYNNEI. The CDR3 loop reads CASSEAGGKANEKLFF. Written as DNA, the CDR3 is TGTGCCAGCAGTGAAGCTGGAGGGAAGGCTAATGAAAAACTGTTTTTT.

CDR3 coding DNA: TGTGCCAGCAGTGAATATTCCCTAGCGGGGGGCCAAGAGCAGTTCTTC. Protein: CASSEYSLAGGQEQFF. This rearrangement joins TRBV25-1 to TRBJ2-1, with TRBD2 matching 11 bases. After removal of 0 bases from V and 10 bases from J, the junction contained 8 bases not matched to a gene. Per germline, CDR1 MGHDK and CDR2 SYGVNS. There are 16 residues in the CDR3.

This clone was counted only a few times. The rearrangement joins TRBV28 to TRBJ1-1; D is unclear. Germline CDR1 reads MDHEN; CDR2 reads SYDVKM. Trimming pared 7 bases from V and 1 base from J, leaving 7 bases between. The CDR3 has 12 residues. CDR3 nucleotide sequence: TGTGCCAGCACCGGCCCGAACACTGAAGCTTTCTTT. This gives the protein CASTGPNTEAFF.

This clone appeared a few times. The chain combines TRBV18 with TRBJ1-1; D remains ambiguous. The CDR3 extends over 14 amino acids. Trimming took off 1 base at V and 3 bases at J, with 9 bases between the two ends. CDR1 KGHSH and CDR2 LQKENI come from the germline V gene. The CDR3 DNA reads TGTGCCAGCTCACCACAAGGAGATTACACTGAAGCTTTCTTT. Translated, it gives CASSPQGDYTEAFF.

This clone was counted at least ten times. The chain couples TRBV30 to TRBJ1-1; weak D call: TRBD1 (6 bases). The germline gives CDR1 GTSNPN, CDR2 SVGIG (reference sequence). This CDR3 is built from 13 residues. V was cut by 1 base and J by 3 bases, with 9 bases left in between. The CDR3 loop is CAWSGQVDTEAFF. In DNA, the CDR3 is TGTGCCTGGAGTGGACAGGTGGACACTGAAGCTTTCTTT.

This chain links TRBV6-5 with TRBJ2-5; tentative D call: TRBD1 (6 bases). Looked up from germline, CDR1 is MNHEY and CDR2 is SVGAGI. This CDR3 has 13 residues. V lost 10 bases and J 7 bases, leaving 19 bases between the germline ends. CDR3 in DNA: TGTGCCACCGGCCAGGGGCTTCCACGGACCCAGTACTTC. Its translation: CATGQGLPRTQYF.

The V and J genes are TRBV14 and TRBJ1-1; no clear D. The germline V gene has CDR1 SGHDN and CDR2 FVKESK. V lost 0 bases and J 4 bases, leaving 9 bases between the germline ends. The CDR3 sequence is 14 residues long. The DNA for the CDR3 is TGTGCCAGCAGCCAAGAAGGCAGGTCCACTGAAGCTTTCTTT. It yields the protein CASSQEGRSTEAFF.

This clone was observed a few times. This chain uses TRBV29-1 with TRBJ1-2, with a possible D match to TRBD1 (6 bases). Germline lookup yields CDR1 SQVTM and CDR2 ANQGSEA. The V end was cut by 3 bases, the J end by 4 bases, with 12 bases between. The CDR3 is made up of 13 amino acids. The chain's CDR3 is CSVDYEGGYGYTF. CDR3 nucleotides: TGCAGCGTTGATTATGAGGGGGGCTATGGCTACACCTTC. Full variable domain (missing parts from reference TRBV29-1 and TRBJ1-2): SAVISQKPSRDICQRGTSLTIQCQVDSQVTMMFWYRQQPGQSLTLIATANQGSEATYESGFVIDKFPISRPNLTFSTLTVSNMSPEDSSIYLCSVDYEGGYGYTFGSGTRLTVV.

The V and J genes are TRBV18 and TRBJ1-2, with D hard to call. This CDR3 comprises 15 residues. CDR1 KGHSH and CDR2 LQKENI come from the germline V gene. V was cut by 0 bases and J by 8 bases, with 16 bases left in between. CDR3 coding DNA: TGTGCCAGCTCACCACCTTACGAAGACGGAAGGGGCTACACCTTC. Its translation is CASSPPYEDGRGYTF.

This clone was seen a few times. The chain joins TRBV5-8 to TRBJ2-1; D unresolved. Germline V gene lookup returns CDR1 SGHTS and CDR2 YDEGEE. Between the trimmed V and J ends, which lost 0 bases and 0 bases, there was a span of 4 bases. The CDR3 loop spans 14 amino acids. The chain's CDR3 is CASSLGLSYNEQFF. The CDR3 DNA is TGTGCCAGCAGCTTGGGGCTCTCCTACAATGAGCAGTTCTTC.

The chain recombines TRBV4-1 with TRBJ1-1; D gene uncertain. The CDR3 contains 13 residues. Germline CDR1 reads MGHRA; CDR2 reads YSYEKL. Trimming pared 1 base from V and 5 bases from J, leaving 8 bases between. CDR3 loop: CASSQVLGTEAFF. CDR3 in DNA: TGCGCCAGCAGCCAAGTGCTAGGGACTGAAGCTTTCTTT.

This clone came up a few times. V gene TRBV19 combines with J gene TRBJ2-7; 7 positions match TRBD1. V shed 5 bases, J shed 2 bases, and the junction held 6 bases outside the gene matches. The CDR3 runs to 14 residues. The germline gives CDR1 LNHDA, CDR2 SQIVND (reference sequence). CDR3 residues: CASSYRGAPYEQYF. CDR3 coding DNA: TGTGCCAGTAGTTACAGGGGAGCTCCCTACGAGCAGTACTTC.

This clone was seen a few times. The chain joins TRBV4-1 to TRBJ1-2, with D tentatively TRBD1 (6 bases). The CDR3 is 15 residues long. The V end lost 4 bases, the J end lost 2 bases, and 14 bases lay between the germline ends. Germline assignment: CDR1 MGHRA and CDR2 YSYEKL. The CDR3 DNA reads TGCGCCAGCAGCCCTATGCATGGACAGAACTATGGCTACACCTTC. It encodes CASSPMHGQNYGYTF.

Only a few counts were recorded for this clone. J is TRBJ2-7 and V is TRBV30, with D possibly matching TRBD2 (6 bases). The CDR3 spans 13 residues. Trimming took 3 bases from V and 4 from J, leaving 13 bases between them. Germline V gene data show CDR1 as GTSNPN and CDR2 as SVGIG (reference sequence). CDR3 amino acids: CAWRPGGPYEQYF. CDR3 DNA: TGTGCCTGGAGGCCTGGAGGGCCGTACGAGCAGTACTTC.

This clone has a handful of counts. J is TRBJ1-5 and V is TRBV4-1; D remains ambiguous. From germline, CDR1 is MGHRA and CDR2 YSYEKL. This CDR3 is built from 14 residues. The V gene lost 2 bases and the J gene lost 8 bases, with 13 bases spanning the gap. The CDR3 DNA is TGCGCCAGCAGCCAATATCTACGTGCGGAGCCCCAGCATTTT. It specifies CASSQYLRAEPQHF.

This clone was seen a handful of times. The chain uses TRBV7-2 and TRBJ1-2; D might be TRBD1 (5 bases). CDR1 and CDR2 from the germline V gene are SGHTA and FQGNSA. V was shortened by 5 bases and J by 5 bases, with 12 bases between the two germline ends. The CDR3 totals 13 residues. This CDR3 is CASSPRVSYGYTF. CDR3 DNA: TGTGCCAGCAGCCCCAGGGTATCGTATGGCTACACCTTC.

This clone was seen only a few times. This same CDR3 is encoded by further DNA sequences in the sample. The chain combines TRBV6-6 with TRBJ2-3; D is possibly TRBD2 (6 bases). This CDR3 has 14 residues. Per germline, CDR1 MNHNY and CDR2 SVGAGI (reference sequence). Trimming stripped 5 bases from V and 3 bases from J, with 12 bases between. DNA of the CDR3: TGTGCCAGCAGTACTGGGACTGGGACAGATACGCAGTATTTT. Residues: CASSTGTGTDTQYF.

In its sample, this clone was seen a few times. The chain uses TRBV7-2 and TRBJ2-7, with TRBD2 matching 9 bases. After removal of 5 bases from V and 0 bases from J, the junction contained 5 bases not matched to a gene. The CDR3 has 15 residues. The germline CDR1 and CDR2 sequences are SGHTA and FQGNSA. CDR3 loop: CASSRSGSGSYEQYF. CDR3 sequence (DNA): TGTGCCAGCAGCCGTAGCGGGAGCGGCTCCTACGAGCAGTACTTC.

The chain combines TRBV2 with TRBJ1-2; D not resolved. V was clipped by 3 bases and J by 8 bases, with 13 bases between them. The CDR3 runs 13 residues. The germline V gene encodes CDR1 SNHLY and CDR2 FYNNEI. CDR3 residues: CASSDLSGRGYTF. Here the CDR3 DNA reads TGTGCCAGCAGTGATCTGTCTGGACGGGGCTACACCTTC. The full variable domain, rest sourced from reference TRBV2 and TRBJ1-2, is EPEVTQTPSHQVTQMGQEVILRCVPISNHLYFYWYRQILGQKVEFLVSFYNNEISEKSEIFDDQFSVERPDGSNFTLKIRSTKLEDSAMYFCASSDLSGRGYTFGSGTRLTVV.

The V and J genes are TRBV4-1 and TRBJ1-1; D unresolved. Between the trimmed V and J ends, which lost 3 bases and 5 bases, there was a span of 28 bases. Looked up from germline, CDR1 is MGHRA and CDR2 is YSYEKL. The CDR3 extends over 19 amino acids. CDR3 DNA sequence: TGCGCCAGCAGCCACGCCGTAATAAGGGATTCCCTAATTGGGACTGAAGCTTTCTTT. Translating it yields CASSHAVIRDSLIGTEAFF.